The next 9 T cell receptor beta chains were all read from a single sample in a study of tumor-infiltrating lymphocytes in primary liver carcinoma. TCR beta cDNA was made from 400 to 500 ng total RNA with a constant-region primer. Three nested multiplex PCR rounds, a slightly modified ARM-PCR, produced the libraries for TCR beta. A C-beta reverse primer and TRBV1-TRBV30 forward primers served in each of the first two PCR rounds, at roughly 10 cycles apiece. TCRdb re-called the multiplex PCR reads through MiXCR, storing one row per CDR3 protein. The data show fewer than 250,000 distinct CDR3 sequences, less than 65% seen once. Unsorted whole blood yielded blood RNA, and germline DNA was extracted as well. Sequencing was done on a sample of peripheral blood. These receptors were taken from a woman aged 55-69 years with primary liver carcinoma and hepatitis B virus infection.

With regard to this clonotype: This could be a read error, since a much larger clone is one nucleotide away. The rearrangement joins TRBV6-5 to TRBJ1-5; D not resolved. The CDR3 runs to 12 residues. CDR1 is MNHEY, CDR2 SVGAGI, per germline. DNA of the CDR3: TGTACCAGCAGTTCCTCCGGTCAGCCCCAGCATTTT. This translates into CTSSSSGQPQHF.

In nucleotides, the CDR3 is TGTGCCAGTAGTACCAATACAGGCGAGCAGTACTTC. This codes for CASSTNTGEQYF. The rearrangement joins TRBV19 to TRBJ2-7; perhaps TRBD1 as D (5 bases). The CDR3 has 12 residues. The V gene lost 4 bases and the J gene lost 6 bases, with 10 bases spanning the gap. Germline-derived CDR1 and CDR2 are LNHDA and SQIVND (reference sequence).

Notes on this clonotype: One base away lies a much larger clone, so this may be a sequencing read error. The chain joins TRBV12-3 or TRBV12-4 to TRBJ2-3; tentative D call: TRBD1 (5 bases). This CDR3 is built from 14 residues. CDR3 nucleotide sequence: TGTGCCAGCAGTACTGGGGCTAACACAGATACGCGGTATTTT. Its protein product is CASSTGANTDTRYF.

The gene calls are TRBV28 and TRBJ1-2; 7 bases are shared with TRBD1. Germline V gene lookup returns CDR1 MDHEN and CDR2 SYDVKM. The V gene end was trimmed by 4 bases and the J gene end by 4 bases; junction bases not matched to a gene: 6. This CDR3 comprises 14 residues. CDR3 in amino acids: CASSSPGTAYGYTF. Written as DNA, the CDR3 is TGTGCCAGCAGTTCGCCCGGGACAGCCTATGGCTACACCTTC.

In its sample, this clonotype was seen a few times. The chain has TRBV30 and TRBJ1-5; perhaps TRBD1 as D (6 bases). The length of the CDR3 is 15 residues. Trimming cost V 0 bases and J 5 bases, with 14 bases left between them. The germline gives CDR1 GTSNPN, CDR2 SVGIG (reference sequence). The CDR3 here is CAWSVSGARDQPQHF. The CDR3 nucleotides read TGTGCCTGGAGTGTATCGGGGGCACGGGATCAGCCCCAGCATTTT.

The chain carries TRBV11-2 and TRBJ2-3; D might be TRBD1 (7 bases). Germline CDR1 SGHAT, CDR2 FQNNGV. The CDR3 consists of 14 residues. This chain's CDR3 is CTSSFTGATDTQYF. For the CDR3, the DNA is TGTACTAGCAGCTTCACAGGGGCCACAGATACGCAGTATTTT.

Worth noting for this clonotype: No conserved phenylalanine or tryptophan ends this CDR3, so it is likely a read error. The rearrangement links TRBV11-3 to TRBJ1-1, with TRBD1 identical over 10 bases. The CDR3 spans 17 residues. The germline CDR1 and CDR2 sequences are SGHNT and YENEEA. Here the CDR3 DNA reads TGTGCCAGCAGCCCGGGACAGGGGTCCGCTTTGAACATTGAAGCTTTCTTG. As protein: CASSPGQGSALNIEAFL.

The V gene is TRBV4-1, the J gene TRBJ1-2; D remains unclear. This CDR3 contains 15 residues. Trimming removed 0 bases at V and 7 bases at J, with 15 bases between. The V gene's germline CDR1 is MGHRA and CDR2 YSYEKL. The chain's CDR3 is CASSQDGQKGSGYTF. Here the CDR3 DNA reads TGCGCCAGCAGCCAAGATGGCCAAAAAGGTAGTGGCTACACCTTC.

A single count supports this clonotype. The CDR3 nucleotides are TGTGCCAGCAGTGAAGTTAACGAGAGCGGTGGCCAGTACTTC. Translating it yields CASSEVNESGGQYF. V is TRBV6-1 and J is TRBJ2-5; maybe TRBD2 (5 bases). The germline gives CDR1 MNHNS, CDR2 SASEGT. The CDR3 has 14 amino acids. Trimming removed 1 base at V and 10 bases at J, with 16 bases between.